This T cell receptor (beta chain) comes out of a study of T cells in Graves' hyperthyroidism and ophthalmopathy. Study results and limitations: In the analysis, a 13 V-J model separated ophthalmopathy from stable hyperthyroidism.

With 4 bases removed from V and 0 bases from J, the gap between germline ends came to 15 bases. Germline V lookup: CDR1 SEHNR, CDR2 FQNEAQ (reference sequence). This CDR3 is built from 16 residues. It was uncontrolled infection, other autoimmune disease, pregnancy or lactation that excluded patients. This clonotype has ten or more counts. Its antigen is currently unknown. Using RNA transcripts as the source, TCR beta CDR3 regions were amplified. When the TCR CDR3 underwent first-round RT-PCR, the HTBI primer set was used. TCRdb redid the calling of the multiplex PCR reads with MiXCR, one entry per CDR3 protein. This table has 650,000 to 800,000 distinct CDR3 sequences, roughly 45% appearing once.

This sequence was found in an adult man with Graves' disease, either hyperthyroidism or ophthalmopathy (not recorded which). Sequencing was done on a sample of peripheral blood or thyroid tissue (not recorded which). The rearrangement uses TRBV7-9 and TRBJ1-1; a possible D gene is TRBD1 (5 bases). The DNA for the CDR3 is TGTGCCAGCAGCTCCTCCGGGGCAGGTTTGAACACTGAAGCTTTCTTT. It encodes CASSSSGAGLNTEAFF. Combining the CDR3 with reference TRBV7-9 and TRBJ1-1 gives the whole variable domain DTGVSQNPRHKITKRGQNVTFRCDPISEHNRLYWYRQTLGQGPEFLTYFQNEAQLEKSRLLSDRFSAERPKGSFSTLEIQRTEQGDSAMYLCASSSSGAGLNTEAFFGQGTRLTVV.